The 17 T cell receptor beta chains given below trace back to one sample, sequenced in a study of graft-versus-host responses after intestinal transplantation. Assay: immunoSEQ multiplex PCR; the TCRdb copy retains only in-frame clones and omits some. The table includes 20,000 to 25,000 clones, 40% to 50% detected once. Sequenced here: alloreactive CD4+ T cells from a mixed lymphocyte reaction culture, sampled before intestinal transplant. The sample's subset: CFSE-low proliferating T cells sorted from roughly six-day pre-transplant mixed lymphocyte reaction (GvH or HvG direction). These receptors were collected from a human patient who received an intestinal transplant.

The gene calls are TRBV6-5 and TRBJ2-3; 10 nucleotides agree with TRBD2. Germline lookup yields CDR1 MNHEY and CDR2 SVGAGI. This CDR3 region has 14 residues. Trimming cost V 6 bases and J 4 bases; bases outside gene matches: 4. DNA of the CDR3: TGTGCCAGCAGCCACGGACTAGCGGCAGATACGCAGTATTTT. Its translation is CASSHGLAADTQYF.

By sample share, this clone is medium-sized. The chain is built from TRBV11-1 and TRBJ1-1; 7 bases line up with TRBD1. J gave up 1 base and V 5 bases, and 4 bases lay outside the gene matches. Per germline, CDR1 SGHAT and CDR2 FQDESV (reference sequence). The CDR3 totals 14 residues. CDR3 sequence: CASSRRQGNTEAFF. Written as DNA, the CDR3 is TGTGCCAGCAGCCGTAGACAGGGGAACACTGAAGCTTTCTTT.

This clone was recorded only once. Relative to the germline gene, one junction end is altered; a read error may explain this. This rearrangement joins TRBV7-7 to TRBJ2-3; weak D call: TRBD1 (6 bases). This CDR3 is built from 13 residues. CDR1 and CDR2 from the germline V gene are SSHAT and FNYEAQ (reference sequence). CDR3 DNA: TGTGCTAGCAGCGACTCCGGGACAAACACGCAGTATTTT. It is translated as CASSDSGTNTQYF.

This clone was picked up a small number of times. The rearrangement joins TRBV2 to TRBJ2-1, with TRBD2 as a possible D gene (5 bases). Germline assignment: CDR1 SNHLY and CDR2 FYNNEI. Trimming stripped 6 bases from V and 6 bases from J, with 15 bases between. The CDR3 loop spans 14 amino acids. The CDR3 is CASRVVEVGNEQFF. The DNA of the CDR3 is TGTGCCAGCAGGGTAGTGGAGGTGGGCAATGAGCAGTTCTTC.

The sample holds a few counts of this clone. In DNA form, the CDR3 reads TGTGCCAGCAGCCGGGTGGGCTCCTACGAGCAGTACTTC. This translates into CASSRVGSYEQYF. This sequence joins TRBV6-6 and TRBJ2-7; no firm D call. The V gene lost 6 bases and the J gene lost 0 bases, with 9 bases spanning the gap. CDR3 length equals 13 residues. The germline gives CDR1 MNHNY, CDR2 SVGAGI (reference sequence).

This clone has just one count. The rearrangement joins TRBV27 to TRBJ1-2; 7 bases are a match to TRBD1. The germline V gene has CDR1 MNHEY and CDR2 SMNVEV (reference sequence). V gave up 5 bases and J gave up 0 bases; unmatched junction bases: 6. There are 15 residues in the CDR3. The CDR3 spells CASSRTGQPNYGYTF. The DNA of the CDR3 is TGTGCCAGCAGTCGGACAGGACAACCTAACTATGGCTACACCTTC.

This clone was seen more than once but under ten times. This chain connects TRBV2 to TRBJ1-6, with D tentatively TRBD1 (6 bases). The germline V gene has CDR1 SNHLY and CDR2 FYNNEI. Trimming removed 3 bases at V and 6 bases at J, with 15 bases between. There are 16 residues in the CDR3. Here the CDR3 reads CASSDPRGARNSPLHF. CDR3 coding DNA: TGTGCCAGCAGTGACCCCCGGGGGGCCCGTAATTCACCCCTCCACTTT.

By its share, this clone is medium-sized (0.01 to 0.1%). The V call is TRBV25-1, the J call TRBJ1-6; 9 bases are a match to TRBD1. After removal of 6 bases from V and 2 bases from J, the junction contained 5 bases not matched to a gene. The CDR3 consists of 16 residues. Germline-derived CDR1 and CDR2 are MGHDK and SYGVNS. The CDR3 DNA is TGTGCCAGCAGCGCCCGGACAGGGGCCTATAATTCACCCCTCCACTTT. Its protein product is CASSARTGAYNSPLHF.

The sample holds a few counts of this clone. The chain employs TRBV6-6 and TRBJ2-5; 8 bases are shared with TRBD1. The CDR3 sequence is 14 residues long. V trimming: 5 bases; J trimming: 5 bases; junction bases outside the gene matches: 7. Germline CDR1 reads MNHNY; CDR2 reads SVGAGI (reference sequence). CDR3 in DNA: TGTGCCAGCAGTCTGGACAGGGTTTCGGAGACCCAGTACTTC. It codes for CASSLDRVSETQYF.

This chain joins TRBV5-1 and TRBJ2-7; 7 bases match TRBD1. Looked up from germline, CDR1 is SGHRS and CDR2 is YFSETQ. CDR3 size: 14 residues. V was pared by 3 bases and J by 2 bases, with 5 bases of the junction left unmatched. In DNA, the CDR3 is TGCGCCAGCAGCTGGACAGGAAGACCCTACGAGCAGTACTTC. It encodes CASSWTGRPYEQYF.

This clone was seen once. The CDR3 bases are TGTGCCAGCAGTCGTACAGGGGCAGATACGCAGTATTTT. Protein product: CASSRTGADTQYF. The rearrangement uses TRBV7-3 and TRBJ2-3; TRBD1 matches 7 bases. The germline gives CDR1 SGHTA, CDR2 FQGTGA. CDR3 length: 13 residues. V lost 6 bases and J lost 4; bases outside the gene matches: 4. The whole variable domain, remainder taken from reference TRBV7-3 and TRBJ2-3, is GAGVSQTPSNKVTEKGKYVELRCDPISGHTALYWYRQSLGQGPEFLIYFQGTGAADDSGLPNDRFFAVRPEGSVSTLKIQRTERGDSAVYLCASSRTGADTQYFGPGTRLTVL.

The V gene is TRBV19, the J gene TRBJ2-5; 11 bases map to TRBD2. The V gene end was trimmed by 9 bases and the J gene end by 1 base; junction bases not matched to a gene: 7. This CDR3 is 15 amino acids long. Germline V gene lookup returns CDR1 LNHDA and CDR2 SQIVND (reference sequence). The DNA for the CDR3 is TGTGCCAGCCAAACCGGGACTAGCGGCCAAGAGACCCAGTACTTC. Residues: CASQTGTSGQETQYF. Complete variable domain (other parts from reference TRBV19 and TRBJ2-5): DGGITQSPKYLFRKEGQNVTLSCEQNLNHDAMYWYRQDPGQGLRLIYYSQIVNDFQKGDIAEGYSVSREKKESFPLTVTSAQKNPTAFYLCASQTGTSGQETQYFGPGTRLLVL.

The rearrangement joins TRBV5-1 to TRBJ2-7, with 11 bases identical to TRBD1. This CDR3 comprises 14 residues. Germline CDR1 is SGHRS and CDR2 is YFSETQ. With V trimmed by 6 bases and J by 3 bases, 5 bases remained unmatched. The CDR3 DNA follows: TGCGCCAGCACCGTCGGGACAGGGGGCTACGAGCAGTACTTC. Amino acids: CASTVGTGGYEQYF.

This chain connects TRBV6-4 to TRBJ1-1; D is possibly TRBD1 (5 bases). CDR1 is MRHNA, CDR2 SNTAGT, per germline. Between the trimmed V and J ends, which lost 4 bases and 1 base, there was a span of 7 bases. The CDR3 contains 13 residues. CDR3 protein: CASSVDRNTEAFF. The DNA for the CDR3 is TGTGCCAGCAGTGTCGACAGGAACACTGAAGCTTTCTTT.

The chain employs TRBV5-1 and TRBJ1-2; no clear D. CDR3 length: 13 amino acids. CDR1 and CDR2 from the germline V gene are SGHRS and YFSETQ. The V gene lost 3 bases and the J gene lost 6 bases, with 12 bases spanning the gap. CDR3: CASSWEGLDGYTF. CDR3 DNA: TGCGCCAGCAGCTGGGAGGGTTTGGATGGCTACACCTTC.

This chain uses TRBV18 with TRBJ2-3, with D maybe TRBD1 (5 bases). From germline, CDR1 is KGHSH and CDR2 LQKENI. The V end was cut by 3 bases, the J end by 3 bases, with 16 bases between. The CDR3 is 16 amino acids. The CDR3 loop reads CASSPLTGVMTDTQYF. The CDR3 region has the DNA TGTGCCAGCTCACCCTTAACAGGTGTAATGACAGATACGCAGTATTTT.

The rearrangement joins TRBV5-4 to TRBJ1-2, with TRBD1 matching over 9 bases. Per germline, CDR1 SGHNT and CDR2 YYREEE (reference sequence). The CDR3 extends over 13 amino acids. The trim removed 6 bases at V and 4 bases at J, leaving 4 bases unmatched. CDR3 protein: CASTGTGPYGYTF. The CDR3 DNA reads TGTGCCAGCACCGGGACAGGGCCCTATGGCTACACCTTC.